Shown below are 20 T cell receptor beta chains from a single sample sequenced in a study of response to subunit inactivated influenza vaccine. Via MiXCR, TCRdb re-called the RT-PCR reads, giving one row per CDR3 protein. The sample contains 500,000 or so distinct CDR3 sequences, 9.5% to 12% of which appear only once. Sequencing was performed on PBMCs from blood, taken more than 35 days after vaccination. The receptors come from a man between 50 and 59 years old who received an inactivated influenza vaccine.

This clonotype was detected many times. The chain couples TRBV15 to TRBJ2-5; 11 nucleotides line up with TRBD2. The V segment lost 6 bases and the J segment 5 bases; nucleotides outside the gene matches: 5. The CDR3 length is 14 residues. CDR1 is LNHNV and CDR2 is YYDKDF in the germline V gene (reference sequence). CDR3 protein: CATRLAGGSETQYF. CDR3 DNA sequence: TGTGCCACCAGGCTAGCGGGAGGAAGCGAGACCCAGTACTTC.

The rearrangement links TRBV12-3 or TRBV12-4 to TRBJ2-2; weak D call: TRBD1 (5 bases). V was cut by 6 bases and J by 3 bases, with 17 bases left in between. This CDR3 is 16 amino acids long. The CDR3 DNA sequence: TGTGCCAGCAGCCGTGTCCAGGGTGGATACACCGGGGAGCTGTTTTTT. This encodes CASSRVQGGYTGELFF.

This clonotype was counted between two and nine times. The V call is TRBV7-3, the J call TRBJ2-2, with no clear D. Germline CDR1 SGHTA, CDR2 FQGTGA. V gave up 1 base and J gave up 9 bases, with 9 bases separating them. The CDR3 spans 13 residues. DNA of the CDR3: TGTGCCAGCAGCTTAAGCGCCGACCGGGAGCTGTTTTTT. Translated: CASSLSADRELFF. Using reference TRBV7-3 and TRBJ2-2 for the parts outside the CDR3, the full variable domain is GAGVSQTPSNKVTEKGKYVELRCDPISGHTALYWYRQSLGQGPEFLIYFQGTGAADDSGLPNDRFFAVRPEGSVSTLKIQRTERGDSAVYLCASSLSADRELFFGEGSRLTVL.

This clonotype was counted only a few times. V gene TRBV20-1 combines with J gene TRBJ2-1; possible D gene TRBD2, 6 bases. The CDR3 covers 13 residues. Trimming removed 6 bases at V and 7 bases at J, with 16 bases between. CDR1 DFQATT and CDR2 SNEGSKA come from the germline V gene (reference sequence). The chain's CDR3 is CSAPGRRMNEQFF. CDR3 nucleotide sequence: TGCAGTGCACCCGGGAGAAGAATGAATGAGCAGTTCTTC.

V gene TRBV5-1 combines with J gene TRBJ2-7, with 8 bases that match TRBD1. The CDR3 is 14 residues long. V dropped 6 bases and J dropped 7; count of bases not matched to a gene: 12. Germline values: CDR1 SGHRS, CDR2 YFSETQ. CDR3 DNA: TGCGCCAGCACCGATGGGGGCAGGGGGCTTGAGCAGTACTTC. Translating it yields CASTDGGRGLEQYF.

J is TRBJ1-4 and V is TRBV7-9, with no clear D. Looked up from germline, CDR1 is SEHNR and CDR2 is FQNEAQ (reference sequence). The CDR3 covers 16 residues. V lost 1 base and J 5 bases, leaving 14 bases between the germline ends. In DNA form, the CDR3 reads TGTGCCAGCAGCTTAGTTATCGGCGGAAAAAATGAAAAACTGTTTTTT. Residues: CASSLVIGGKNEKLFF.

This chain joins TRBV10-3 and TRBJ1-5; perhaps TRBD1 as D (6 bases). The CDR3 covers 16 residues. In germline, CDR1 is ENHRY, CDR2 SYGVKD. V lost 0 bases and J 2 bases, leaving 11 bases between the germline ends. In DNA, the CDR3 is TGTGCCATCAGTGAGTCCTGGGGGGCGGGCAATCAGCCCCAGCATTTT. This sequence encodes CAISESWGAGNQPQHF.

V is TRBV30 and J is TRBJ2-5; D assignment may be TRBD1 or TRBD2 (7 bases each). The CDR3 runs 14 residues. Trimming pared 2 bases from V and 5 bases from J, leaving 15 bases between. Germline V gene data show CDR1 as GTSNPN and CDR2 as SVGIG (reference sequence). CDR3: CAWSMGGGVETQYF. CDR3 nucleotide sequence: TGTGCCTGGAGTATGGGAGGGGGCGTTGAGACCCAGTACTTC.

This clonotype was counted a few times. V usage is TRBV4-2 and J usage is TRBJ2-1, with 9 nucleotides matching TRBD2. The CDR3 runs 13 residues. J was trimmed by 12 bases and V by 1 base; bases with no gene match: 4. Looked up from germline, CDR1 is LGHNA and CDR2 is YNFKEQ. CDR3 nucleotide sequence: TGTGCCAGCAGCCAAGGAACTAGCGGGTTGCAGTTCTTC. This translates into CASSQGTSGLQFF.

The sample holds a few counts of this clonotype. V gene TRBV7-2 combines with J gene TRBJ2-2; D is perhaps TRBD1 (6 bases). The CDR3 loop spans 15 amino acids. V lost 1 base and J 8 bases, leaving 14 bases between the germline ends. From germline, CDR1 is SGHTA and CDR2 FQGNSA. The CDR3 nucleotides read TGTGCCAGCAGCTTAGTAGAGGGCACAGGGGGGGAGCTGTTTTTT. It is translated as CASSLVEGTGGELFF. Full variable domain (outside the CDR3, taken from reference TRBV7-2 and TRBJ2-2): GAGVSQSPSNKVTEKGKDVELRCDPISGHTALYWYRQSLGQGLEFLIYFQGNSAPDKSGLPSDRFSAERTGGSVSTLTIQRTQQEDSAVYLCASSLVEGTGGELFFGEGSRLTVL.

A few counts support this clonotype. In DNA, the CDR3 is TGCGCCAGCAGCCAAGACTCGGTGCGGGATACGCAGTATTTT. This codes for CASSQDSVRDTQYF. This chain connects TRBV4-3 to TRBJ2-3, with D uncertain. Germline V gives CDR1 LGHNA, CDR2 YSLEER. This CDR3 is built from 14 residues. V lost 0 bases to trimming and J lost 6 bases, with 10 bases between them.

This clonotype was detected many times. This CDR3 is CASSPFQINYGYTF. CDR3 in DNA: TGTGCCAGCAGCCCATTCCAGATTAACTATGGCTACACCTTC. V usage is TRBV7-2 and J usage is TRBJ1-2, with D unclear. The CDR3 totals 14 residues. Between the trimmed V and J ends, which lost 5 bases and 1 base, there was a span of 11 bases. Germline V CDR1 and CDR2: SGHTA, FQGNSA.

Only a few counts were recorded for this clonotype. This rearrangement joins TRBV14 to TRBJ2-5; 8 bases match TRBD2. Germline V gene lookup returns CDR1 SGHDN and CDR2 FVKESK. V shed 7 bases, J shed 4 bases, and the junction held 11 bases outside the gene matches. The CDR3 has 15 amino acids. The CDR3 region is CASTMGALAGETQYF. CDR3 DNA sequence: TGTGCCAGCACGATGGGGGCCCTAGCGGGAGAGACCCAGTACTTC.

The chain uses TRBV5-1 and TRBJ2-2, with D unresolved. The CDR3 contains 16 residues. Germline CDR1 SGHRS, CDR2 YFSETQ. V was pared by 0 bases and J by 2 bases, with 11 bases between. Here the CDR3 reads CASSLDPATNTGELFF. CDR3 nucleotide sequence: TGCGCCAGCAGCTTGGATCCAGCGACTAACACCGGGGAGCTGTTTTTT.

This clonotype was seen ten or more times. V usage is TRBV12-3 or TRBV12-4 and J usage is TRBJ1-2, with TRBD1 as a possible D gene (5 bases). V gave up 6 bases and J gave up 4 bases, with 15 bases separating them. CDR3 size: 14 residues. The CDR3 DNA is TGTGCCAGCAGCTCCACCCAGGGACGCTATGGCTACACCTTC. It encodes CASSSTQGRYGYTF.

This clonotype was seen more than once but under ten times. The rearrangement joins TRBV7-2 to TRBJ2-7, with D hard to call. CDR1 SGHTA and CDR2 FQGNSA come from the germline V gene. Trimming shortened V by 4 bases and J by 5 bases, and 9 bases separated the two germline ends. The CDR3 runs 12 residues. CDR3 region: CASSYLIDEQYF. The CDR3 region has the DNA TGTGCCAGCAGCTACTTAATCGACGAGCAGTACTTC.

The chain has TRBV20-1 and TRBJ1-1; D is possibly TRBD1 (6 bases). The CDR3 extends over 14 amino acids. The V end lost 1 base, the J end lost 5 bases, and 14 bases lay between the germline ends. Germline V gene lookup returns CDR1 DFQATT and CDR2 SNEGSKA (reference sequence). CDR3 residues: CSARAGGSGTEAFF. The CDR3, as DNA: TGCAGTGCTAGAGCGGGGGGCTCAGGGACTGAAGCTTTCTTT.

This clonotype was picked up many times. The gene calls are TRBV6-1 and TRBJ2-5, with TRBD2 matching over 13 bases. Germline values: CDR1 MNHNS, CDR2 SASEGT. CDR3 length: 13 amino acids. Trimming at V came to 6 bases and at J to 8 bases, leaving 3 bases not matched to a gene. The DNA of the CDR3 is TGTGCCAGCAGCGGACTAGCGGGGGCCACCCAGTACTTC. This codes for CASSGLAGATQYF.

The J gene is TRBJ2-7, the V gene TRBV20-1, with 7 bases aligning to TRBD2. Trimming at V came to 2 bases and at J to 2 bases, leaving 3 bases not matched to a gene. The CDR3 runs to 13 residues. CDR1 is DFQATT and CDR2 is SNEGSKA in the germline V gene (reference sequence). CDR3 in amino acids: CSARLAAAYEQYF. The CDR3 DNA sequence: TGCAGTGCTAGACTAGCGGCAGCCTACGAGCAGTACTTC.

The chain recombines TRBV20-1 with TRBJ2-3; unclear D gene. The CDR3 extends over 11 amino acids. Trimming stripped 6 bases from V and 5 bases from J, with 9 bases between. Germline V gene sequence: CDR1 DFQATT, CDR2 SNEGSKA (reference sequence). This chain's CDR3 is CSATNGDTQYF. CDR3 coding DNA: TGCAGTGCCACAAACGGAGATACGCAGTATTTT.